This T cell receptor (beta chain) was sequenced in a study of Graves' ophthalmopathy and Graves' hyperthyroidism. Study findings and constraints: The authors also found most expanded thyroid clonotypes above 0.001 frequency in blood. Ophthalmopathy was separated from stable hyperthyroidism by a 13-signature model with approximately 90% sensitivity and roughly 81% specificity.

As the template, RNA transcripts were used to amplify TCR beta CDR3 regions. RT-PCR in the first round used HTBI primers; a second-round multiplex PCR followed. TCRdb passed the multiplex PCR reads through MiXCR, listing each CDR3 protein once. The data hold roughly 480,000 distinct CDR3 sequences, with under 15% observed a single time. Per germline, CDR1 MDHEN and CDR2 SYDVKM. This CDR3 has 15 amino acids. The ends were cut back, 2 bases at V and 4 bases at J, with 12 bases in the middle. Additional autoimmune diseases, uncontrolled infections, pregnancy or lactation disqualified patients. This clonotype was seen ten or more times. Its specificity is unknown.

V usage is TRBV28 and J usage is TRBJ1-5, with D perhaps matching TRBD1 (5 bases). The source is a woman between 25 and 40 years old with Graves' ophthalmopathy. Source material: blood. The CDR3 is CASSLAGGENQPQHF. CDR3 bases: TGTGCCAGCAGTTTAGCGGGGGGGGAAAATCAGCCCCAGCATTTT.